The following is a T cell receptor beta chain sequence with its context. The record originates from a study of T-cell reconstitution after alpha-beta-depleted transplantation in children. Unique molecular identifiers were incorporated during preparation of the TCRbeta library. One entry per CDR3 protein results from TCRdb running MiXCR on the PCR reads. This table holds hundreds of thousands of distinct CDR3 sequences, around 13% found once. This receptor was identified in a girl aged 2-10 years with congenital amegakaryocytic thrombocytopenia, due to receive a stem cell transplant. The source material was PBMCs, sampled before TCRalphabeta/CD19-depleted stem cell transplant.

For the CDR3, the DNA is TGTGCCAGCAGCCTACTCGCGGGCATGGAGACCCAGTACTTC. This sequence encodes CASSLLAGMETQYF. This sequence joins TRBV7-7 and TRBJ2-5; the D gene is possibly TRBD2 (5 bases). The V gene lost 5 bases and the J gene lost 5 bases, with 15 bases spanning the gap. The CDR3 totals 14 residues. The germline V gene has CDR1 SSHAT and CDR2 FNYEAQ (reference sequence).